The 8 T cell receptor beta chains given below trace back to one sample, sequenced in a study of T cells in tuberculosis. The protocol was immunoSEQ multiplex PCR, while the TCRdb copy is restricted to in-frame clones and leaves out a portion. This table has under 50,000 clones, 95% appearing once. Sequencing was done on a sample of PBMCs. Every receptor here comes from a donor aged 5-35 years with latent tuberculosis or without tuberculosis infection.

This clone occurred once. The chain combines TRBV5-1 with TRBJ1-1; TRBD1 agrees at 9 bases. This CDR3 comprises 16 residues. J gave up 2 bases and V 4 bases, and 9 bases lay outside the gene matches. Germline V gene data show CDR1 as SGHRS and CDR2 as YFSETQ. CDR3 in amino acids: CASSARTGQGNTEAFF. The DNA for the CDR3 is TGCGCCAGCAGCGCACGAACGGGACAGGGAAACACTGAAGCTTTCTTT.

This clone was detected only once. The chain recombines TRBV30 with TRBJ1-2, with 7 bases that match TRBD1. Germline values: CDR1 GTSNPN, CDR2 SVGIG (reference sequence). The CDR3 has 10 amino acids. The CDR3 here is CAEGADGYTF. For the CDR3, the DNA is TGTGCGGAGGGGGCTGATGGCTACACCTTC.

The rearrangement links TRBV30 to TRBJ1-3; tentatively, D is TRBD1 (6 bases). This CDR3 is built from 16 residues. Between the trimmed V and J ends, which lost 0 bases and 2 bases, there was a span of 14 bases. Germline CDR1 is GTSNPN and CDR2 is SVGIG (reference sequence). In DNA form, the CDR3 reads TGTGCCTGGAGTGTACGGCGGGGGGCGACTGGAAACACCATATATTTT. This gives the protein CAWSVRRGATGNTIYF.

The chain is built from TRBV28 and TRBJ1-1; D gene uncertain. Germline V CDR1 and CDR2: MDHEN, SYDVKM. Trimming left V 1 base short and J 1 base short, with 13 bases between. The CDR3 is 16 residues long. The CDR3 nucleotides read TGTGCCAGCAGTTTATATTCTAGGTGGCAGAACACTGAAGCTTTCTTT. Translating gives CASSLYSRWQNTEAFF.

The chain links TRBV7-9 to TRBJ1-6; D might be TRBD1 (6 bases). The germline CDR1 and CDR2 sequences are SEHNR and FQNEAQ (reference sequence). V gave up 5 bases and J gave up 8 bases, with 13 bases separating them. The CDR3 length is 14 residues. The CDR3 is CASSLQGGYSPLHF. In DNA form, the CDR3 reads TGTGCCAGCAGCCTACAGGGTGGCTATTCACCCCTCCACTTT.

V and J are TRBV5-4 and TRBJ2-3, with TRBD2 matching over 10 bases. CDR1 is SGHNT and CDR2 is YYREEE in the germline V gene (reference sequence). V shed 3 bases, J shed 4 bases, and the junction held 5 bases outside the gene matches. This CDR3 is built from 15 residues. CDR3 protein: CASSSKRGGPDTQYF. DNA of the CDR3: TGTGCCAGCAGCTCTAAGCGGGGGGGCCCAGATACGCAGTATTTT.

The CDR3 region has the DNA TGCGCCAGCAGACGCGGGCCTGACAGGGTTGAGACCCAGTACTTC. This translates into CASRRGPDRVETQYF. The chain employs TRBV5-1 and TRBJ2-5; 7 nucleotides line up with TRBD1. The germline V gene has CDR1 SGHRS and CDR2 YFSETQ. The V and J ends lost 5 bases and 5 bases, in that order; junction bases with no gene match: 12. This CDR3 is built from 15 residues.

The chain has TRBV10-3 and TRBJ2-1; 11 nucleotides line up with TRBD2. The CDR3 has 17 residues. The J segment lost 7 bases and the V segment lost 5 bases, leaving 13 bases of the junction unmatched. Germline-derived CDR1 and CDR2 are ENHRY and SYGVKD. The CDR3 is CAISHSGGAIGRNEQFF. As DNA, the CDR3 is TGTGCCATCAGTCATAGCGGGGGGGCGATTGGTAGGAATGAGCAGTTCTTC.